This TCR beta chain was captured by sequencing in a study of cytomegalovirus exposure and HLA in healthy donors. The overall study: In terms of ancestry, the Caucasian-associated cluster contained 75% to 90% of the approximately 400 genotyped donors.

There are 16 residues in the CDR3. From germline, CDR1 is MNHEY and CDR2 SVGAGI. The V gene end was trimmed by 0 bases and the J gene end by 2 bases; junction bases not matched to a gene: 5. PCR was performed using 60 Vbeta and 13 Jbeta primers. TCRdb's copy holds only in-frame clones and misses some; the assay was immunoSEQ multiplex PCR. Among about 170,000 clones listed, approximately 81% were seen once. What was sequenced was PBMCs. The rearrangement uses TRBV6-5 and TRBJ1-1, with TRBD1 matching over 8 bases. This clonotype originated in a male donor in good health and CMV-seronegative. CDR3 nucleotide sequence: TGTGCCAGCAGTTACTCGACCAGGGGGCTTAACACTGAAGCTTTCTTT. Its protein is CASSYSTRGLNTEAFF.